This T cell receptor beta chain was identified in a study of response to subunit inactivated influenza vaccine. Points from the study as a whole: That few new T cells are recruited by each seasonal influenza vaccination was the authors' suggestion.

This clonotype was picked up many times. The antigen remains unidentified. Using its own MiXCR run on the RT-PCR reads, TCRdb lists one record per CDR3 protein. The profile covers 550,000 to 800,000 distinct CDR3 sequences, with approximately 13% appearing a single time and 6.5% to 8.5% taken by the ten largest. Looked up from germline, CDR1 is ENHRY and CDR2 is SYGVKD. Trimming took 2 bases from V and 1 from J; bases not matched to a gene: 2. This CDR3 contains 16 residues. The clonotype was recovered from a man aged 45 to 65 who received an inactivated influenza vaccine. The gene calls are TRBV10-3 and TRBJ1-5; 10 bases fit TRBD1. The source was PBMCs from blood, collected less than 15 days before vaccination. The CDR3 DNA sequence: TGTGCCATCAGTGAGCCGGGACAGGGGAGCAATCAGCCCCAGCATTTT. It yields the protein CAISEPGQGSNQPQHF.